Listed here are 16 T cell receptor delta chains from one sample, sequenced in a study of γδ T cells in repeated Plasmodium falciparum infection. TCRdb made new clone calls on the multiplex PCR reads using CATT. The sample includes some 100,000 delta-chain clones, more than 1.4% of them seen just once. Flow sorting of PBMC yielded separate Vgamma9/Vdelta2+ and Vdelta2-negative gammadelta T cell populations for bulk repertoire analysis. The source material was gamma-delta T cells from blood. Receptor source: a pool of human donors (malaria-infected and uninfected, not separated).

The sample holds many counts of this clone. The chain combines TRDV1 with TRDJ1; D uncertain. Deletions cut 2 bases from V and 2 bases from J, with 9 bases between. Germline-derived CDR1 and CDR2 are TSWWSYY and QGS. CDR3 length equals 14 residues. CDR3 sequence reads: CALGEGYGTDKLIF. DNA for the CDR3: TGTGCTCTTGGGGAAGGCTATGGTACCGATAAACTCATCTTT.

This clone has ten or more counts. The J gene is TRDJ1, the V gene TRDV2, with D possibly being TRDD3 (6 bases). This CDR3 spans 16 amino acids. Germline CDR1 GEAIGNYY, CDR2 EKD. V lost 0 bases to trimming and J lost 1 base, with 14 bases between them. The CDR3 DNA reads as TGTGCCTGTGACACCGTGGGGGGGCGGTCCACCGATAAACTCATCTTT. It translates to CACDTVGGRSTDKLIF.

This clone was seen only a few times. The TCRdb protein comes from a much larger clone and disagrees with this DNA's translation at residue 8, likely due to a read error; the protein given here is derived from the DNA. The rearrangement joins TRDV1 to TRDJ1; 8 bases are shared with TRDD2. Here the J gene came from matching the DNA to germline, since TCRdb omits it. Losses at the gene ends were 0 bases for V and 0 bases for J; bases not matched to a gene: 24. The germline V gene has CDR1 TSWWSYY and CDR2 QGS. The CDR3 spans 23 residues. CDR3 region: CALGELKVFLLTPGIMYTDKLIF. The DNA for the CDR3 is TGTGCTCTTGGGGAACTCAAAGTCTTCCTACTGACCCCGGGGATCATGTACACCGATAAACTCATCTTT.

This clone occurred a few times. Given a far larger clone just one base away, this is likely a sequencing read error. The sample has other DNA sequences that encode this CDR3 too. The chain links TRDV1 to TRDJ1; TRDD3 agrees at 10 bases. CDR1 is TSWWSYY, CDR2 QGS, per germline. With 4 bases clipped from V and 6 bases from J, the junction kept 44 bases outside the gene matches. This CDR3 region has 27 residues. The CDR3 loop reads CALGGSLGGNGFPTWAGNWGIPHKLIF. CDR3 bases: TGTGCTCTTGGGGGGTCCTTAGGTGGCAATGGTTTTCCTACGTGGGCAGGGAACTGGGGGATCCCTCATAAACTCATCTTT.

In this sample, this clone turned up many times. The chain has TRDV1 and TRDJ1; D possibly matches TRDD2 or TRDD3 (5 bases each). The CDR3 extends over 23 amino acids. The V end lost 1 base, the J end lost 0 bases, and 33 bases lay between the germline ends. Germline V lookup: CDR1 TSWWSYY, CDR2 QGS. The CDR3 bases are TGTGCTCTTGGGGAACACCCAACGGGCCTTCTTACCGCCTGGGAACTGTACACCGATAAACTCATCTTT. Translation gives CALGEHPTGLLTAWELYTDKLIF.

Comment on this clone: This DNA's translation and the protein TCRdb lists, from a much larger clone, do not match at residue 7, likely due to a read error; the protein shown is translated from the DNA. The chain couples TRDV1 to TRDJ1, with D unclear. The J gene, absent from TCRdb, was called here by matching the DNA to germline. Germline CDR1 is TSWWSYY and CDR2 is QGS. Trimming cost V 8 bases and J 0 bases, with 10 bases left between them. This CDR3 spans 13 amino acids. The CDR3 DNA follows: TGTGCTCTTAGATTCCCACACACCGATAAACTCATCTTT. It encodes CALRFPHTDKLIF.

The chain couples TRDV1 to TRDJ1, with 7 bases aligning to TRDD3. The J gene is absent in TCRdb and was assigned here via DNA matching to germline. CDR1 is TSWWSYY, CDR2 QGS, per germline. The CDR3 consists of 16 residues. After removal of 2 bases from V and 0 bases from J, the junction contained 6 bases not matched to a gene. This CDR3 reads CALGEKLGMDTDKLIF. The CDR3 DNA sequence: TGTGCTCTTGGGGAAAAACTGGGGATGGACACCGATAAACTCATCTTT.

As for this clone: TCRdb assigns this DNA the protein of a much larger clone, which departs from its translation at residue 10; this likely reflects a read error, and the protein shown comes from translating the DNA. The chain combines TRDV1 with TRDJ1; D may be TRDD2 or TRDD3 (5 bases each). No J segment appears in TCRdb, so it was assigned here by matching the sequence to germline. The CDR3 runs 22 residues. The V end was cut by 8 bases, the J end by 0 bases, with 37 bases between. CDR1 TSWWSYY and CDR2 QGS come from the germline V gene. CDR3 residues: CALYFPGFFQAGFSHYTDKLIF. CDR3 in DNA: TGTGCTCTTTACTTCCCGGGGTTCTTTCAGGCGGGATTCTCTCACTACACCGATAAACTCATCTTT.

With respect to this clone: The translation of this DNA and the TCRdb protein of a much larger clone differ at residue 11, probably owing to a read error; the protein shown here is translated from the DNA. The chain has TRDV1 and TRDJ1; 7 nucleotides align to TRDD3. TCRdb supplies no J gene; here it was assigned by aligning the nucleotide sequence to germline. The CDR3 sequence is 16 residues long. Looked up from germline, CDR1 is TSWWSYY and CDR2 is QGS. The V segment lost 6 bases and the J segment 3 bases; nucleotides outside the gene matches: 13. In DNA, the CDR3 is TGTGCTCTTGGCCTTACCGGGGGATCTACATCCGATAAACTCATCTTT. Amino acids: CALGLTGGSTSDKLIF.

Comments on this clone: The TCRdb protein, from a much larger clone, departs from this DNA's translation at residue 11, likely by read error; the protein shown derives from the DNA. A V gene of TRDV2 was called, but no J gene was assigned; the table's D call, TRDD3, has no DNA check behind it. This CDR3 spans 15 amino acids. Germline V gene data show CDR1 as GEAIGNYY and CDR2 as EKD. The CDR3 nucleotides are TGTGCCTGCCGAGTACTGGGGGATACGTCATCCCTTCCCTTCTTT. It encodes CACRVLGDTSSLPFF.

This clone appeared a few times. The protein in TCRdb stems from a much larger clone and differs at residue 3 from this DNA's translation, likely a read error; here the protein is translated from the DNA. The V and J genes are TRDV2 and TRDJ1; 7 nucleotides line up with TRDD3. TCRdb offers no J gene call, so here the DNA was matched to germline to obtain one. CDR3 size: 14 residues. Per the germline V gene, CDR1 is GEAIGNYY and CDR2 is EKD. CDR3 nucleotides: TGTGCCCGTGACAGAGGGGGATCCACCGATAAACTCATCTTT. It specifies CARDRGGSTDKLIF.

This clone was picked up a small number of times. The protein held in TCRdb is that of a much larger clone and does not match this DNA's translation at residue 4, likely because of a read error; the protein shown is translated from the DNA. The rearrangement uses TRDV2 and TRDJ1; D gene unclear. The J gene, left out of TCRdb, was set here by checking the DNA against germline. Germline V CDR1 and CDR2: GEAIGNYY, EKD. The CDR3 has 14 amino acids. The CDR3 bases are TGTGCCTGTAACACCGTTTCAGGGACCGATAAACTCATCTTT. This gives the protein CACNTVSGTDKLIF.

There are a few counts of this clone. The protein TCRdb lists belongs to a much larger clone and differs from this DNA's translation at residue 10, which points to a read error; the protein shown is made from the DNA. The rearrangement uses TRDV1 and TRDJ1; tentatively, D is TRDD3 (8 bases). TCRdb offers no J gene call, so here the DNA was matched to germline to obtain one. Per the germline V gene, CDR1 is TSWWSYY and CDR2 is QGS. This CDR3 is 20 amino acids long. The germline V and J ends were trimmed by 3 bases and 1 base, with 27 bases remaining between them. The CDR3 DNA reads as TGTGCTCTTGGGGACCCCCTTCCTGGGCGTACTGGGGGTCGCACCGATAAACTCATCTTT. It specifies CALGDPLPGRTGGRTDKLIF.

This clone was observed a handful of times. The TCRdb protein comes from a much larger clone and disagrees with this DNA's translation at residue 4, likely due to a read error; the protein given here is derived from the DNA. J is TRDJ1 and V is TRDV2; 9 nucleotides line up with TRDD3. TCRdb leaves out the J gene; it was filled in here by matching the DNA to germline. The CDR3 is 16 residues long. Germline V gene sequence: CDR1 GEAIGNYY, CDR2 EKD. The CDR3 DNA follows: TGTGCCTGTGTCACCGTCAGTACTGGGGGAGCGTCAAAACTCATCTTT. It yields the protein CACVTVSTGGASKLIF.

Ten or more counts support this clone. The amino acid sequence in TCRdb belongs to a much larger clone and departs from this DNA's translation at residue 7, likely a sequencing read error; the sequence shown is translated from the DNA. This chain uses TRDV1 with TRDJ1, with D hard to call. CDR1 TSWWSYY and CDR2 QGS come from the germline V gene. V dropped 2 bases and J dropped 1 base, with 5 bases sitting between them. The CDR3 extends over 13 amino acids. CDR3 region: CALGEACTDKLIF. CDR3 sequence (DNA): TGTGCTCTTGGGGAAGCCTGCACCGATAAACTCATCTTT.

The chain couples TRDV1 to TRDJ1, with 11 bases that match TRDD3. No J gene was available from TCRdb, and it was assigned here by a germline match of the DNA. Germline V lookup: CDR1 TSWWSYY, CDR2 QGS. The CDR3 totals 27 residues. Trimming cost V 2 bases and J 0 bases; bases outside gene matches: 35. The CDR3 is CALGESSLGDVFLLILGDTEYTDKLIF. DNA of the CDR3: TGTGCTCTTGGGGAATCGTCTTTGGGTGACGTCTTCCTACTGATATTGGGGGATACGGAGTACACCGATAAACTCATCTTT.